A selection of T cell receptor beta chains follows, all from one sample in a study of vaccination and CD4 T cells after COVID-19. Their target antigens are unknown. TCRdb reprocessed the PCR reads with MiXCR, giving one entry per CDR3 protein. This sample has roughly 7,000 distinct CDR3 sequences, with just over 45% found just once. Material: CD4+ T cells from blood, cultured in vitro. The source is a human donor in good health. CDR3s include the opening cysteine and the closing phenylalanine or tryptophan. A D gene is named only where the DNA matches it firmly. Some rows mark clone size as missing; the rest say once, few, many or name a class of expanded clone.

j_call | v_call | d_call | clone_size | cdr3_aa | cdr3_nt
TRBJ2-1 | TRBV7-3 | TRBD2 | . | CASSTTFGGNNEQFF | TGTGCCAGCAGCACCACCTTCGGGGGGAATAATGAGCAGTTCTTC
TRBJ2-7 | TRBV6-1 | . | . | CASRLRKSEMWDEQYF | TGTGCCAGCAGATTGCGCAAGTCGGAAATGTGGGACGAGCAGTACTTC
TRBJ1-6 | TRBV20-1 | . | . | CSARDPGRHDNSPLHF | TGCAGTGCTAGAGATCCAGGCAGGCACGATAATTCACCCCTCCACTTT
TRBJ2-4 | TRBV15 | TRBD2 | . | CATSREVTGTSGVITVAKNIQYF | TGTGCCACCAGCAGAGAGGTGACGGGGACTAGCGGGGTAATAACCGTAGCCAAAAACATTCAGTACTTC
TRBJ2-5 | TRBV20-1 | TRBD2 | . | CSAETGGRQETQYF | TGCAGTGCGGAAACGGGGGGGAGACAAGAGACCCAGTACTTC
TRBJ1-2 | TRBV6-2/TRBV6-3 | . | . | CASSDYGYTF | TGTGCCAGCAGCGATTATGGCTACACCTTC
TRBJ1-5 | TRBV20-1 | TRBD1 | . | CSALDRGPNQPQHF | TGCAGTGCTTTGGACAGGGGGCCAAATCAGCCCCAGCATTTT
TRBJ2-3 | TRBV20-1 | TRBD2 | . | CSARAVAGNTDTQYF | TGCAGTGCTAGAGCGGTAGCGGGGAACACAGATACGCAGTATTTT
TRBJ1-6 | TRBV19 | . | once | CASSSATNSPLHF | TGTGCCAGTAGTTCTGCTACGAATTCACCCCTCCACTTT
TRBJ1-6 | TRBV28 | . | . | CASSWDSPLHF | TGTGCCAGCAGTTGGGATTCACCCCTCCACTTT